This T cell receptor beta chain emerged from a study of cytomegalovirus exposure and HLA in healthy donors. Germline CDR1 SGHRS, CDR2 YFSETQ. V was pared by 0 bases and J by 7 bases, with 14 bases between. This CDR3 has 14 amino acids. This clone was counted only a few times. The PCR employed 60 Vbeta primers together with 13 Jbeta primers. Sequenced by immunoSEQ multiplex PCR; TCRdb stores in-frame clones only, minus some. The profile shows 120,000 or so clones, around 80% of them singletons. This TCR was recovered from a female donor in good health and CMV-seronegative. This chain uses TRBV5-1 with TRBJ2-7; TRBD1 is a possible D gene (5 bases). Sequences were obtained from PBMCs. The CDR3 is CASSLGQGMGEQYF. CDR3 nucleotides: TGCGCCAGCAGCTTGGGTCAGGGTATGGGGGAGCAGTACTTC. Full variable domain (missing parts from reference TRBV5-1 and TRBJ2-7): KAGVTQTPRYLIKTRGQQVTLSCSPISGHRSVSWYQQTPGQGLQFLFEYFSETQRNKGNFPGRFSGRQFSNSRSEMNVSTLELGDSALYLCASSLGQGMGEQYFGPGTRLTVT.